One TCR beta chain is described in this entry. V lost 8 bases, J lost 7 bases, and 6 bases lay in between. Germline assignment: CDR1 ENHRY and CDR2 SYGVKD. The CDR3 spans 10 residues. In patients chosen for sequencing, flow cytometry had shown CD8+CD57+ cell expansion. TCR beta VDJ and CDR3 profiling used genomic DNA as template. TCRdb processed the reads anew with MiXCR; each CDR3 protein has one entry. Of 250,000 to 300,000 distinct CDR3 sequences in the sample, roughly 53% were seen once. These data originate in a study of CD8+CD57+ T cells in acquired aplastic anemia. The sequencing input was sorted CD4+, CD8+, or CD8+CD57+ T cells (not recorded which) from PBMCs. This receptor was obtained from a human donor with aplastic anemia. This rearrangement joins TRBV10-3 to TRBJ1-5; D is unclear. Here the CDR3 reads CAIGYQPQHF. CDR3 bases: TGTGCCATCGGGTACCAGCCCCAGCATTTT.